The 27 T cell receptor beta chains reported below all come from one sample, sequenced in a study of radiation and T cells in renal cell carcinoma. Time point denoted: baseline pretreatment blood. Noted treatment: 15 Gy SBRT to primary tumor, nephrectomy 4 weeks later. Using immunoSEQ multiplex PCR, the repertoire was profiled, and TCRdb retains in-frame clones only, with some absent. The sample shows tens of thousands of clones, around 83% of them seen only once. The source was blood, collected from a patient whose treatment included radiotherapy and nephrectomy. The origin of the receptors is a woman in her seventies with renal cell carcinoma.

The chain carries TRBV12-2 and TRBJ2-3; the table's TRBD2 call for D was not verified on the DNA. TRBV12-2 is given as a pseudogene. The CDR3 has 20 residues. CDR3 nucleotides: TGTGCAAGTCGCTTAGTAGGTCGACTAGCGCCGCTCAAGGGAACAGATACGCAGTATTTT. This translates into CASRLVGRLAPLKGTDTQYF.

The chain has TRBV6-5 and TRBJ2-5, with D perhaps matching TRBD2 (6 bases). Germline V gene data show CDR1 as MNHEY and CDR2 as SVGAGI. Trimming cost V 11 bases and J 11 bases, with 27 bases left between them. The CDR3 has 14 amino acids. The CDR3 sequence: CASRRDTEGRGQYF. The CDR3 bases are TGTGCCTCCCGGAGGGATACAGAGGGGCGAGGGCAGTACTTC.

The chain combines TRBV29-1 with TRBJ1-1; TRBD1 might be the D (5 bases). This CDR3 region has 12 residues. Trimming left V 6 bases short and J 9 bases short, with 17 bases between. The germline gives CDR1 SQVTM, CDR2 ANQGSEA. CDR3 coding DNA: TGCAGCGTGGCCCCGGGGCCCCACCAAGCTTTCTTT. Residues: CSVAPGPHQAFF.

The chain employs TRBV15 and TRBJ2-5; D gene uncertain. V dropped 5 bases and J dropped 1 base, with 14 bases sitting between them. The CDR3 totals 15 residues. CDR1 and CDR2 (germline): LNHNV, YYDKDF (reference sequence). In nucleotides, the CDR3 is TGTGCCACCAGCTACCAATCGGACGGCCAAGAGACCCAGTACTTC. Protein product: CATSYQSDGQETQYF.

The V call is TRBV9, the J call TRBJ1-1; D is uncertain. CDR3 size: 14 residues. CDR1 is SGDLS, CDR2 YYNGEE, per germline. Deletions cut 4 bases from V and 2 bases from J, with 12 bases between. CDR3 residues: CASSTLTPNTEAFF. DNA for the CDR3: TGTGCCAGCAGCACCTTGACACCTAACACTGAAGCTTTCTTT.

V gene TRBV5-5 combines with J gene TRBJ1-2, with TRBD1 matching over 7 bases. V lost 5 bases, J lost 6 bases, and 4 bases stayed unmatched. CDR1 is SGHKS and CDR2 is YYEKEE in the germline V gene (reference sequence). This CDR3 is 12 amino acids long. Here the CDR3 DNA reads TGTGCCAGCAGTCCTGACAGGGATGGCTACACCTTC. Translating it yields CASSPDRDGYTF.

The J gene is TRBJ2-7, the V gene TRBV28; unclear D gene. V lost 7 bases to trimming and J lost 3 bases, with 10 bases between them. This CDR3 spans 12 amino acids. Per germline, CDR1 MDHEN and CDR2 SYDVKM. In DNA form, the CDR3 reads TGTGCCAGCACTTCACGTAGCTACGAGCAGTACTTC. This sequence encodes CASTSRSYEQYF.

The chain employs TRBV7-8 and TRBJ1-2; D possibly corresponds to TRBD1 (6 bases). Germline CDR1 and CDR2: SGHVS and FQNEAQ. Trimming cost V 0 bases and J 7 bases, with 15 bases left between them. There are 15 residues in the CDR3. CDR3 nucleotide sequence: TGTGCCAGCAGCTTAGCGCGGACAGCCGGTGGTGGCTACACCTTC. Translated, it gives CASSLARTAGGGYTF.

The chain links TRBV10-1 to TRBJ2-6; D is perhaps TRBD2 (5 bases). The CDR3 has 15 amino acids. The V and J ends lost 5 bases and 2 bases respectively, with 10 bases between them. Germline assignment: CDR1 WNHNN and CDR2 SYGVQD (reference sequence). The CDR3 nucleotides read TGCGCCAGCAGTCCCGGGGTGGCTGGGGCCAACGTCCTGACTTTC. Translating it yields CASSPGVAGANVLTF.

The J gene is TRBJ2-7, the V gene TRBV2; D perhaps matches TRBD2 (6 bases). The germline V and J ends were trimmed by 4 bases and 3 bases, with 10 bases remaining between them. The CDR3 runs to 13 residues. The germline V gene encodes CDR1 SNHLY and CDR2 FYNNEI. The CDR3 reads CASSGGIFYEQYF. CDR3 bases: TGTGCCAGCAGTGGCGGGATTTTCTACGAGCAGTACTTC.

This clone was recorded only once. The genes are TRBV19 and TRBJ2-3, with D perhaps TRBD2 (5 bases). The CDR3 covers 14 residues. The ends were cut back, 7 bases at V and 4 bases at J, with 15 bases in the middle. Germline CDR1 and CDR2: LNHDA and SQIVND (reference sequence). CDR3 protein: CASNPSGSSDTQYF. The DNA of the CDR3 is TGTGCCAGTAATCCCTCGGGATCTTCAGATACGCAGTATTTT.

The CDR3 spells CASSQEAGEIYEQFF. The CDR3, as DNA: TGCGCCAGCAGCCAAGAAGCGGGAGAGATCTATGAGCAGTTCTTC. This rearrangement joins TRBV4-3 to TRBJ2-1, with 8 bases matching TRBD2. CDR3 length equals 15 residues. Germline CDR1 is LGHNA and CDR2 is YSLEER. With V trimmed by 0 bases and J by 8 bases, 6 bases remained unmatched.

This chain links TRBV15 with TRBJ2-5, with 8 bases that match TRBD2. Germline V gene lookup returns CDR1 LNHNV and CDR2 YYDKDF (reference sequence). The V segment lost 0 bases and the J segment 1 base; nucleotides outside the gene matches: 10. The CDR3 runs to 18 residues. The CDR3 DNA reads as TGTGCCACCAGCAGAGAGGGCTCCGCGGGGGGCCTCCAAGAGACCCAGTACTTC. Translation: CATSREGSAGGLQETQYF.

This clone was counted only a few times. The V call is TRBV5-1, the J call TRBJ1-6, with unresolved D. The CDR3 is made up of 14 amino acids. Trimming removed 0 bases at V and 9 bases at J, with 10 bases between. Per germline, CDR1 SGHRS and CDR2 YFSETQ. The CDR3 bases are TGCGCCAGCAGCTTGGGGCAGGTCGGTTCACCCCTCCACTTT. It specifies CASSLGQVGSPLHF.

The chain employs TRBV5-5 and TRBJ1-1, with TRBD1 identical over 7 bases. CDR1 is SGHKS and CDR2 is YYEKEE in the germline V gene (reference sequence). V was clipped by 4 bases and J by 3 bases; unmatched bases: 6. The CDR3 covers 14 residues. The CDR3 reads CASSPGGSDTEAFF. As DNA, the CDR3 is TGTGCCAGCAGCCCAGGGGGTTCTGACACTGAAGCTTTCTTT.

The chain has TRBV7-8 and TRBJ1-1, with a tentative D call TRBD1 (6 bases). This CDR3 contains 15 residues. The germline V gene encodes CDR1 SGHVS and CDR2 FQNEAQ. Trimming cost V 5 bases and J 8 bases, with 21 bases left between them. Here the CDR3 reads CASSPRQVTRTEAFF. CDR3 DNA: TGTGCCAGCAGCCCCCGACAGGTAACTAGGACAGAAGCTTTCTTT.

The chain joins TRBV19 to TRBJ2-7; the D is unclear. The CDR3 covers 13 residues. In germline, CDR1 is LNHDA, CDR2 SQIVND (reference sequence). Trimming shortened V by 0 bases and J by 6 bases, and 9 bases separated the two germline ends. The CDR3 nucleotides read TGTGCCAGTAGTATAGATCCCAAATCCGAGCAGTACTTC. Translated: CASSIDPKSEQYF.

The chain couples TRBV5-8 to TRBJ2-7; 9 positions agree with TRBD1. Losses at the gene ends were 4 bases for V and 5 bases for J; bases not matched to a gene: 13. This CDR3 has 16 residues. Germline values: CDR1 SGHTS, CDR2 YDEGEE. The CDR3 is CASSLPRDRVNHEQYF. CDR3 DNA sequence: TGTGCCAGCAGCCTACCACGGGACAGGGTAAACCACGAGCAGTACTTC. Filled out from reference TRBV5-8 and TRBJ2-7, the complete variable domain reads EAGVTQSPTHLIKTRGQQATLRCSPISGHTSVYWYQQALGLGLQFLLWYDEGEERNRGNFPPRFSGRQFPNYSSELNVNALELEDSALYLCASSLPRDRVNHEQYFGPGTRLTVT.

The chain recombines TRBV4-3 with TRBJ2-1; 13 positions match TRBD2. This CDR3 spans 19 amino acids. CDR1 is LGHNA, CDR2 YSLEER, per germline. The V segment lost 0 bases and the J segment 9 bases; nucleotides outside the gene matches: 14. CDR3 loop: CASSQDSPYGLAGVSEQFF. The DNA for the CDR3 is TGCGCCAGCAGCCAAGATTCCCCGTACGGACTAGCGGGAGTGAGTGAGCAGTTCTTC.

This chain connects TRBV7-8 to TRBJ1-6; 9 bases line up with TRBD1. V was pared by 3 bases and J by 6 bases, with 3 bases of the junction left unmatched. Germline CDR1 is SGHVS and CDR2 is FQNEAQ. The CDR3 length is 15 residues. The CDR3 spells CASSFGQGRNSPLHF. As DNA, the CDR3 is TGTGCCAGCAGCTTCGGACAGGGGCGTAATTCACCCCTCCACTTT. The complete variable domain, with remaining parts taken from reference TRBV7-8 and TRBJ1-6, reads GAGVSQSPRYKVAKRGQDVALRCDPISGHVSLFWYQQALGQGPEFLTYFQNEAQLDKSGLPSDRFFAERPEGSVSTLKIQRTQQEDSAVYLCASSFGQGRNSPLHFGNGTRLTVT.

The rearrangement links TRBV7-2 to TRBJ2-3; perhaps TRBD2 as D (6 bases). The CDR3 sequence is 16 residues long. Germline V gene data show CDR1 as SGHTA and CDR2 as FQGNSA. Trimming shortened V by 5 bases and J by 4 bases, and 19 bases separated the two germline ends. Written as DNA, the CDR3 is TGTGCCAGCAGCCCGGGTGGGCTTAGCGGCGCAGATACGCAGTATTTT. Translating it yields CASSPGGLSGADTQYF.

This CDR3 reads CASSLSGYYNEQFF. The DNA for the CDR3 is TGTGCCAGCAGCTTATCGGGGTACTACAATGAGCAGTTCTTC. The chain combines TRBV7-2 with TRBJ2-1; a weak D match, TRBD2 (5 bases). The germline V gene encodes CDR1 SGHTA and CDR2 FQGNSA. Trimming removed 2 bases at V and 3 bases at J, with 8 bases between. The CDR3 is 14 residues long.

On this clone: At one of its ends the junction is not consistent with the germline gene, which may arise from a read error. The chain has TRBV6-1 and TRBJ2-5, with 8 bases identical to TRBD2. This CDR3 is built from 17 residues. The V gene's germline CDR1 is MNHNS and CDR2 SASEGT. This chain's CDR3 is CAISDQAGTREQETQYF. CDR3 DNA sequence: TGTGCCATCAGTGACCAAGCCGGGACTAGAGAGCAAGAGACCCAGTACTTC.

The rearrangement links TRBV5-6 to TRBJ2-1; 13 nucleotides agree with TRBD2. The CDR3 totals 15 residues. Germline V CDR1 and CDR2: SGHDT, YYEEEE. The V gene end was trimmed by 3 bases and the J gene end by 7 bases; junction bases not matched to a gene: 4. For the CDR3, the DNA is TGTGCCAGCAGCTATGGGACTAGCGGGGCGAATGAGCAGTTCTTC. Amino acid sequence: CASSYGTSGANEQFF.

The gene calls are TRBV5-4 and TRBJ1-1; possibly TRBD1 for D (6 bases). The V end was cut by 0 bases, the J end by 0 bases, with 9 bases between. Per the germline V gene, CDR1 is SGHNT and CDR2 is YYREEE (reference sequence). The CDR3 is 15 residues long. The CDR3 is CASSLGGRMNTEAFF. The CDR3, as DNA: TGTGCCAGCAGCTTGGGGGGGCGCATGAACACTGAAGCTTTCTTT.

The chain is built from TRBV7-3 and TRBJ2-5; 10 bases fit TRBD2. This CDR3 comprises 15 residues. The J segment lost 3 bases and the V segment lost 5 bases, leaving 6 bases of the junction unmatched. Germline V gene sequence: CDR1 SGHTA, CDR2 FQGTGA. The CDR3 DNA is TGTGCCAGCAGCCAAGGGACTAGCGATAAAGAGACCCAGTACTTC. It encodes CASSQGTSDKETQYF.

J is TRBJ1-2 and V is TRBV5-4; possibly TRBD1 for D (5 bases). Germline V gene sequence: CDR1 SGHNT, CDR2 YYREEE (reference sequence). V was cut by 4 bases and J by 3 bases, with 16 bases left in between. This CDR3 has 15 residues. The CDR3 DNA sequence: TGTGCCAGCAGCCCGGGGGGGGAGGGCTACTATGGCTACACCTTC. Translation: CASSPGGEGYYGYTF.